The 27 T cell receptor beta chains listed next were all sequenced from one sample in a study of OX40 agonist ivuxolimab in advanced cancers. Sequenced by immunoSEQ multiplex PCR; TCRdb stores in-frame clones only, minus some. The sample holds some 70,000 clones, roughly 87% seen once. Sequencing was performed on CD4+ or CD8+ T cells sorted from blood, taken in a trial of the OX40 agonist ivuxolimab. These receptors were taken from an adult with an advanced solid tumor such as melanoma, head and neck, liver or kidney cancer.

The CDR3 DNA follows: TGCGCCAGCAGCCTCTTGACTAGCGGTACTTACAATGAGCAGTTCTTC. This gives the protein CASSLLTSGTYNEQFF. The rearrangement joins TRBV4-1 to TRBJ2-1; 9 bases line up with TRBD2. The CDR3 contains 16 residues. Germline CDR1 MGHRA, CDR2 YSYEKL. The junction had 8 bases not matched to a gene; V was cut back by 4 bases and J by 4 bases.

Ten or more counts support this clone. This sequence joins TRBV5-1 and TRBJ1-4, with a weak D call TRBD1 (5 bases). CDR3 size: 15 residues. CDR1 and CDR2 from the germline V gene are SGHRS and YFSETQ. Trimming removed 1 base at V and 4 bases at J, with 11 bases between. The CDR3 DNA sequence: TGCGCCAGCAGCTTGAGGGGACGGGGTAATGAAAAACTGTTTTTT. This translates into CASSLRGRGNEKLFF.

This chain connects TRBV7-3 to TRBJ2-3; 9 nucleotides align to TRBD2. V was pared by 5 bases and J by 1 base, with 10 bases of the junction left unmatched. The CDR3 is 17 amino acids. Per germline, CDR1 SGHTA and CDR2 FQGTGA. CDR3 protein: CASSPRALAGRTDTQYF. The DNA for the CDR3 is TGTGCCAGCAGCCCTAGGGCTCTAGCGGGACGCACAGATACGCAGTATTTT.

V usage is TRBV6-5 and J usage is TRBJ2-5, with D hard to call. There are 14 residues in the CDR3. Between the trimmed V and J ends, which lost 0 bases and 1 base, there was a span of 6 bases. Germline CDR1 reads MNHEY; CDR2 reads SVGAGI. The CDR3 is CASSYSLTQETQYF. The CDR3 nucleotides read TGTGCCAGCAGTTACTCGCTGACCCAAGAGACCCAGTACTTC.

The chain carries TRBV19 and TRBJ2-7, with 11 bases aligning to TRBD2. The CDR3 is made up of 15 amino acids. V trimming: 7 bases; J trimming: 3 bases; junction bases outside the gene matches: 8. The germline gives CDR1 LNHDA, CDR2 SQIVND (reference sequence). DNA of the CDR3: TGTGCCAGTAACATCGGGACTAGCGGCGTCTACGAGCAGTACTTC. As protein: CASNIGTSGVYEQYF.

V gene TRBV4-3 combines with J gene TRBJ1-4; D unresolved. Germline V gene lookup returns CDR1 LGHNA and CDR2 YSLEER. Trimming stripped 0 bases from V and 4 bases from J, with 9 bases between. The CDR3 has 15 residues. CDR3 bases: TGCGCCAGCAGCCAAGATCCACAGAGTAATGAAAAACTGTTTTTT. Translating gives CASSQDPQSNEKLFF.

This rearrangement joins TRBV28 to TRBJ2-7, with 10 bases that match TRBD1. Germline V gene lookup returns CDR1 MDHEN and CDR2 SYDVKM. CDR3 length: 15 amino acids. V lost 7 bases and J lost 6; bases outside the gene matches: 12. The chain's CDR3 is CASTNPTGTGVEQYF. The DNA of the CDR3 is TGTGCCAGCACTAACCCTACCGGGACAGGGGTCGAGCAGTACTTC. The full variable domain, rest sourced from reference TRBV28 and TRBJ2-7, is DVKVTQSSRYLVKRTGEKVFLECVQDMDHENMFWYRQDPGLGLRLIYFSYDVKMKEKGDIPEGYSVSREKKERFSLILESASTNQTSMYLCASTNPTGTGVEQYFGPGTRLTVT.

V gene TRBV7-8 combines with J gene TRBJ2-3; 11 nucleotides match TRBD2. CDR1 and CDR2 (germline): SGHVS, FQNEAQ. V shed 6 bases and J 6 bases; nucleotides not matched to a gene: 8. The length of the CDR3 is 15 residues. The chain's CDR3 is CASSGVLAGADTQYF. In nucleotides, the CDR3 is TGTGCCAGCAGTGGGGTACTAGCGGGAGCCGATACGCAGTATTTT.

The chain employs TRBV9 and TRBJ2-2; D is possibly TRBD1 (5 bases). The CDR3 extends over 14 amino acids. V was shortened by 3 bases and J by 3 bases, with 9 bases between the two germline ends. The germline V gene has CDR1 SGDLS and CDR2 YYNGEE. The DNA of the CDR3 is TGTGCCAGCAGCGCCCAGGGTGACACCGGGGAGCTGTTTTTT. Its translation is CASSAQGDTGELFF.

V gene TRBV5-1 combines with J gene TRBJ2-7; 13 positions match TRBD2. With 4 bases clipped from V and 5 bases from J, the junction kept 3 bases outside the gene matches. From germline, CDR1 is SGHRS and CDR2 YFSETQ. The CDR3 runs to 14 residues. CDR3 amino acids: CASSIGTSGNEQYF. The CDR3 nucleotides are TGCGCCAGCAGCATAGGGACTAGCGGGAACGAGCAGTACTTC.

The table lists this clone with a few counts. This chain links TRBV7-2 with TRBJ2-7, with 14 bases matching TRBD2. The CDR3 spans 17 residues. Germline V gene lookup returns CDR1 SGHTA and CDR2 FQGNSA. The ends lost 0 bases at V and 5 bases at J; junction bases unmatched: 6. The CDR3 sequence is CASSLAGGLAGAHEQYF. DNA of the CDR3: TGTGCCAGCAGCTTAGCAGGGGGACTAGCGGGAGCTCACGAGCAGTACTTC.

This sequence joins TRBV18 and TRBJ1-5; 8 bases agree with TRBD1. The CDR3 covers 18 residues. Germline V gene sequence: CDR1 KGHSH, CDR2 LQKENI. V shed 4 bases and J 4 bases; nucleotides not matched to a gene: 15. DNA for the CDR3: TGTGCCAGCTCACTCTCGCCGAACACAGGGGGGGGGAATCAGCCCCAGCATTTT. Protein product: CASSLSPNTGGGNQPQHF.

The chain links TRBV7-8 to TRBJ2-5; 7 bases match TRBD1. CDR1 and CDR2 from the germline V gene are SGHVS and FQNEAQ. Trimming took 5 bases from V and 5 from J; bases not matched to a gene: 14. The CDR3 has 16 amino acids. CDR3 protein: CASSQRPSTGVETQYF. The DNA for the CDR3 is TGTGCCAGCAGCCAGAGGCCAAGTACAGGGGTGGAGACCCAGTACTTC. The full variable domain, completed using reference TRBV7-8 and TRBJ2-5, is GAGVSQSPRYKVAKRGQDVALRCDPISGHVSLFWYQQALGQGPEFLTYFQNEAQLDKSGLPSDRFFAERPEGSVSTLKIQRTQQEDSAVYLCASSQRPSTGVETQYFGPGTRLLVL.

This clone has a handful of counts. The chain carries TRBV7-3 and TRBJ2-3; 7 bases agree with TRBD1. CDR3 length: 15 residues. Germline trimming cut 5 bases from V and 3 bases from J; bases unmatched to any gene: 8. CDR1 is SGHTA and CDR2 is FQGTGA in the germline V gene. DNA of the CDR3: TGTGCCAGCAGCCCGAGACAGGGAGCTACAGATACGCAGTATTTT. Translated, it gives CASSPRQGATDTQYF.

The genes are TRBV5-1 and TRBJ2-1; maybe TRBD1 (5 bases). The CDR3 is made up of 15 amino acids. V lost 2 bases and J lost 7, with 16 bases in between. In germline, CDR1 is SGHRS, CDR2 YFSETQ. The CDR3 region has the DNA TGCGCCAGCAGCTTTACCAGGGCTCTAATGAATGAGCAGTTCTTC. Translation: CASSFTRALMNEQFF.

The CDR3: CASRLRTALGYEQYF. CDR3 coding DNA: TGCGCCAGCAGACTCCGGACAGCCTTAGGCTACGAGCAGTACTTC. This chain joins TRBV5-1 and TRBJ2-7, with D maybe TRBD1 (6 bases). This CDR3 is 15 amino acids long. Germline CDR1 and CDR2: SGHRS and YFSETQ. V was trimmed by 5 bases and J by 3 bases, leaving 18 bases between them.

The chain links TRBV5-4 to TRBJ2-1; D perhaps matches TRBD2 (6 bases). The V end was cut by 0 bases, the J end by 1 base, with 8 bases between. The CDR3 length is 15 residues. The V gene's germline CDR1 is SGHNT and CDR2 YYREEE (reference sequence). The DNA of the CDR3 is TGTGCCAGCAGCTTGGGGAGGGCGTCCTACAATGAGCAGTTCTTC. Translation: CASSLGRASYNEQFF. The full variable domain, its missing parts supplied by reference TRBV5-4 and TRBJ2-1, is ETGVTQSPTHLIKTRGQQVTLRCSSQSGHNTVSWYQQALGQGPQFIFQYYREEENGRGNFPPRFSGLQFPNYSSELNVNALELDDSALYLCASSLGRASYNEQFFGPGTRLTVL.

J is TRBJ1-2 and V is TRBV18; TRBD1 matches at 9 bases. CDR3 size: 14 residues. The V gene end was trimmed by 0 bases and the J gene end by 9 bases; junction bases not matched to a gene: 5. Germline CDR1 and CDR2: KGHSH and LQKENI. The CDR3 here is CASSPPGQGLRYTF. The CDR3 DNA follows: TGTGCCAGCTCACCACCGGGACAGGGACTTCGCTACACCTTC.

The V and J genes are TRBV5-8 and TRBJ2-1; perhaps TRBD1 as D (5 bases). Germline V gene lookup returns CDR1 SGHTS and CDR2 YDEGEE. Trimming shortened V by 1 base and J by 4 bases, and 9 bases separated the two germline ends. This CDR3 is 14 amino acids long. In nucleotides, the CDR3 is TGTGCCAGCAGCTTGTATCAGGGTTACAATGAGCAGTTCTTC. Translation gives CASSLYQGYNEQFF.

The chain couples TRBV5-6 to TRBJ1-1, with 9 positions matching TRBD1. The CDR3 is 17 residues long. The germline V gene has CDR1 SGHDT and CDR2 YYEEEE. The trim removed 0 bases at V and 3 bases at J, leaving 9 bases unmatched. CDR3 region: CASSLVGTGSYDTEAFF. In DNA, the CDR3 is TGTGCCAGCAGCTTGGTTGGGACAGGGAGTTACGACACTGAAGCTTTCTTT.

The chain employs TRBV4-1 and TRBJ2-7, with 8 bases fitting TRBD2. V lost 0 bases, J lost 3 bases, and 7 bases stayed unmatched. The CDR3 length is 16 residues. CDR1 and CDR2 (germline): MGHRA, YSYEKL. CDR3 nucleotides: TGCGCCAGCAGCCAAGATAGCGGGACGCAATTCTACGAGCAGTACTTC. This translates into CASSQDSGTQFYEQYF.

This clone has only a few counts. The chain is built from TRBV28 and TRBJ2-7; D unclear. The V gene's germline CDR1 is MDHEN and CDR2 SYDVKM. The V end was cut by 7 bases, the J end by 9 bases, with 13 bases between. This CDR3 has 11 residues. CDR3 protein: CASTDSGGQYF. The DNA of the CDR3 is TGTGCCAGCACCGATTCAGGCGGGCAGTACTTC.

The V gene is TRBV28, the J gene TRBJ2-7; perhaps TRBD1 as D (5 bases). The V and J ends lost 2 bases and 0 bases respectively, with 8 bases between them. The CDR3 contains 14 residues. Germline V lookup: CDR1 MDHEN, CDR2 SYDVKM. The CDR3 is CASSLDSVSYEQYF. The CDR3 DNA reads TGTGCCAGCAGTTTAGACAGTGTCTCCTACGAGCAGTACTTC.

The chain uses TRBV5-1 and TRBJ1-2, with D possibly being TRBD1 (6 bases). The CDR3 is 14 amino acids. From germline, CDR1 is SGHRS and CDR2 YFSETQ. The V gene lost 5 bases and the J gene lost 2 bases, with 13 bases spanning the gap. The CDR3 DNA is TGCGCCAGCAGGCCGGACAGTTTAAACTATGGCTACACCTTC. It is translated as CASRPDSLNYGYTF.

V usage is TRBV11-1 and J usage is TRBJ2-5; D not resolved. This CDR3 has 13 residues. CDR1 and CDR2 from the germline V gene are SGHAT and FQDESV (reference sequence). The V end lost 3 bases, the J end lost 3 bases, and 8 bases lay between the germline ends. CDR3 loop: CASSFGSKETQYF. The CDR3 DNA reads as TGTGCCAGCAGCTTCGGCAGCAAAGAGACCCAGTACTTC.

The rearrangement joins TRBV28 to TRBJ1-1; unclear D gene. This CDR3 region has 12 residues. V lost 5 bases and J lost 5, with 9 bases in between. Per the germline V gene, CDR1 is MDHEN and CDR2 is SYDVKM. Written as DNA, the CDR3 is TGTGCCAGCAGTCCCGTTCGGACTGAAGCTTTCTTT. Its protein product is CASSPVRTEAFF.

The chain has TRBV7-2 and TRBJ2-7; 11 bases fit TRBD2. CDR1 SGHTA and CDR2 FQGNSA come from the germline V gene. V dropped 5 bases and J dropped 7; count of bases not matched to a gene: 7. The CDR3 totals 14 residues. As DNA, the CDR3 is TGTGCCAGCAGCCCCGGGACTAGCGGTGGGGAGCAGTACTTC. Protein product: CASSPGTSGGEQYF.